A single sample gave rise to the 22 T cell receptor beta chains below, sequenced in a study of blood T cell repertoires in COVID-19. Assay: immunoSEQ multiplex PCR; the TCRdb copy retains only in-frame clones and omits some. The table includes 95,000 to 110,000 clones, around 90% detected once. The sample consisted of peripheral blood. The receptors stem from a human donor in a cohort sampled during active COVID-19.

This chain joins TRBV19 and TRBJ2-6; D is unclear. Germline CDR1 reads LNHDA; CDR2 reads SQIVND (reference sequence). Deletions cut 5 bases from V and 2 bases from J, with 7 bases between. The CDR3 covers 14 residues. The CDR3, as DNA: TGTGCCAGTAGTCCCTCCCCTGGGGCCAACGTCCTGACTTTC. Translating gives CASSPSPGANVLTF.

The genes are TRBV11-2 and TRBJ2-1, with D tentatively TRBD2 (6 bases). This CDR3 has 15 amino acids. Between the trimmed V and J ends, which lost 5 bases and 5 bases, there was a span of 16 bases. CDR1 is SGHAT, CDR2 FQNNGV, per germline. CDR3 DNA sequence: TGTGCCAGCAGCCCCACGGGAGCGGAACACAATGAGCAGTTCTTC. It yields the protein CASSPTGAEHNEQFF.

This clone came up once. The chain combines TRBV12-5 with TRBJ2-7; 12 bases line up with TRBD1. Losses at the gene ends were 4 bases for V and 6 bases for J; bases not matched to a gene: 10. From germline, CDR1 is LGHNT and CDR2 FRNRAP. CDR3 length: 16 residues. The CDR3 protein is CASGSPRDRGRREQYF. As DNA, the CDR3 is TGTGCTAGTGGTTCACCCCGGGACAGGGGGCGCCGCGAGCAGTACTTC.

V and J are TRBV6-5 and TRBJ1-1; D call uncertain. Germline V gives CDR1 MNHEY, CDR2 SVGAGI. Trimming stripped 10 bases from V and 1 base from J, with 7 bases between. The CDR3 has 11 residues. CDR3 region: CATKRNTEAFF. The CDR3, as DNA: TGTGCCACTAAAAGGAACACTGAAGCTTTCTTT.

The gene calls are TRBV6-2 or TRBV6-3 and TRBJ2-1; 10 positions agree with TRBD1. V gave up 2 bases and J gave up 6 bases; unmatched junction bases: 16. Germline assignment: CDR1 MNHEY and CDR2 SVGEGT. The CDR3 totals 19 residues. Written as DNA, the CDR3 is TGTGCCAGCAGTTACCGGCGCACTCAGAGGGACAGGGGCAGCAATGAGCAGTTCTTC. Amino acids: CASSYRRTQRDRGSNEQFF.

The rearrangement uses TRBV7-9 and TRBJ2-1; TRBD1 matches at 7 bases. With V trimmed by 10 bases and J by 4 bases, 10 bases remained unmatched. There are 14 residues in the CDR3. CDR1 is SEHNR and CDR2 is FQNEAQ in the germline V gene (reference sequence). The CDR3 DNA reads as TGTGCCACTGGGTTACGGGACAGTTACAATGAGCAGTTCTTC. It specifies CATGLRDSYNEQFF.

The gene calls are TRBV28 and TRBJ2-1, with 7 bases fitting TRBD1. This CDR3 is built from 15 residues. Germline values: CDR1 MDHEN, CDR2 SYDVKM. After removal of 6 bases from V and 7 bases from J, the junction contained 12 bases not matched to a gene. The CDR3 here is CASSYPGQFQNEQFF. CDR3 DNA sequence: TGTGCCAGCAGCTACCCGGGACAGTTTCAAAATGAGCAGTTCTTC.

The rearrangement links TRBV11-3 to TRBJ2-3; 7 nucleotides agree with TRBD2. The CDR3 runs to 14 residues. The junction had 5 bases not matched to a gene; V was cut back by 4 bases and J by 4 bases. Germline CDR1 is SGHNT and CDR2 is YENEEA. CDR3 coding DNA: TGTGCCAGCAGCTCAGGACTAGTAGCAGATACGCAGTATTTT. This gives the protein CASSSGLVADTQYF.

CDR3 residues: CATSDPKTSGNGDEQFF. For the CDR3, the DNA is TGTGCCACCAGTGATCCGAAGACTAGCGGCAACGGGGATGAGCAGTTCTTC. This chain links TRBV24-1 with TRBJ2-1, with 9 positions matching TRBD2. The CDR3 length is 17 residues. CDR1 and CDR2 from the germline V gene are KGHDR and SFDVKD. V was clipped by 3 bases and J by 8 bases; unmatched bases: 13.

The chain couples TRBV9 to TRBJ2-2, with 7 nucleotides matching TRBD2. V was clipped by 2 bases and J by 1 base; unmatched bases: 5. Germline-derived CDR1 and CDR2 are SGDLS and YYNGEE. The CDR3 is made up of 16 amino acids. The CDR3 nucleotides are TGTGCCAGCAGCGTTAGGGACTACCTGAACACCGGGGAGCTGTTTTTT. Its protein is CASSVRDYLNTGELFF.

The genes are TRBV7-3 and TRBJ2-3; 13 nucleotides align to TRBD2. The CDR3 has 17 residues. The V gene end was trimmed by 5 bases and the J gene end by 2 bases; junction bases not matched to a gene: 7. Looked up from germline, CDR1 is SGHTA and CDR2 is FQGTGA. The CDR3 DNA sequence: TGTGCCAGCAGCCCCATTGGACTAGCGGGGGCCACAGATACGCAGTATTTT. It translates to CASSPIGLAGATDTQYF.

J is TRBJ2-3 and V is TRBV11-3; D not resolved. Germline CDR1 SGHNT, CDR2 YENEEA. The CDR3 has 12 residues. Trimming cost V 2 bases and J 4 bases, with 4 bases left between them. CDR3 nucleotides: TGTGCCAGCAGCTTACAGGCAGATACGCAGTATTTT. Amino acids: CASSLQADTQYF.

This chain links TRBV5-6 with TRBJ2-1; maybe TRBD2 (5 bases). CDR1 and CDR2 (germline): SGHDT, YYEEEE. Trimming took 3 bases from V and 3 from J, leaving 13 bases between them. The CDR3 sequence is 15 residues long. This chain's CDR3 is CASSSRGLVYNEQFF. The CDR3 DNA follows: TGTGCCAGCAGCTCCCGAGGGCTAGTCTACAATGAGCAGTTCTTC. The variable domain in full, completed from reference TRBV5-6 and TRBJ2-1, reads DAGVTQSPTHLIKTRGQQVTLRCSPKSGHDTVSWYQQALGQGPQFIFQYYEEEERQRGNFPDRFSGHQFPNYSSELNVNALLLGDSALYLCASSSRGLVYNEQFFGPGTRLTVL.

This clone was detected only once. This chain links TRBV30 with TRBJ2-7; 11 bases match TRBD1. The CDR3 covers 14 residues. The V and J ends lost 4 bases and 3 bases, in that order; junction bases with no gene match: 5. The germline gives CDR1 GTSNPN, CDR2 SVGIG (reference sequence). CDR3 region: CAWKWGQGVYEQYF. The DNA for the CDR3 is TGTGCCTGGAAGTGGGGACAGGGGGTCTACGAGCAGTACTTC.

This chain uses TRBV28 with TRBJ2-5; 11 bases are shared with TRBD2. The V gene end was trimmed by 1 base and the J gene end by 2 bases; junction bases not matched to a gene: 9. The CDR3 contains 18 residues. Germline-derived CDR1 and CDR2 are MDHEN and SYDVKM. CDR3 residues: CASSLSRRLAGKQETQYF. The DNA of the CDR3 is TGTGCCAGCAGTTTATCCCGCCGACTAGCGGGGAAACAAGAGACCCAGTACTTC.

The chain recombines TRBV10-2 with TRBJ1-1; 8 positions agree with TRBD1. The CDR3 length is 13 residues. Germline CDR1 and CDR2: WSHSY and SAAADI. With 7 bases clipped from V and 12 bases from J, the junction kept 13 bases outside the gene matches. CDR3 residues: CASTRDRRSGSFF. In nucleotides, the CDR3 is TGCGCCAGCACCCGGGACAGGCGTTCTGGGTCTTTCTTT.

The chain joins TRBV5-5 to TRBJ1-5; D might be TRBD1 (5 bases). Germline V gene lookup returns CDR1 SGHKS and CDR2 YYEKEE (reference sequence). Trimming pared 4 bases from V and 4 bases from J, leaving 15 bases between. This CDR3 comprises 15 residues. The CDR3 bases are TGTGCCAGCAGCCTGGGGCTCTGGCAGAATCAGCCCCAGCATTTT. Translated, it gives CASSLGLWQNQPQHF.

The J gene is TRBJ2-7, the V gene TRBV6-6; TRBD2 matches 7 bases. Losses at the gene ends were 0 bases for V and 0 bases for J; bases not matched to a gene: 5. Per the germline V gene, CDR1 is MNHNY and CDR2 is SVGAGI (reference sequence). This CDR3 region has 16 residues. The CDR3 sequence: CASSYSSPSGSYEQYF. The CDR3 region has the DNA TGTGCCAGCAGTTACTCGAGCCCTAGCGGCTCCTACGAGCAGTACTTC.

The CDR3 DNA is TGCGCCAGCAGCCTCACAGATACGCAGTATTTT. Translation: CASSLTDTQYF. The chain recombines TRBV10-2 with TRBJ2-3; the D is unclear. V lost 6 bases and J 2 bases, leaving 3 bases between the germline ends. The CDR3 loop spans 11 amino acids. The germline gives CDR1 WSHSY, CDR2 SAAADI.

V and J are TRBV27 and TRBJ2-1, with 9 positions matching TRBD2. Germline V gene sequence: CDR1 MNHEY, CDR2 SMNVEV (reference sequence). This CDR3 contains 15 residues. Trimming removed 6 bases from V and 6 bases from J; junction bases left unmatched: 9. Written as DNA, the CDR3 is TGTGCCAGCAGCTCTCCGGGACTAGCCGTCAATGAGCAGTTCTTC. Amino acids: CASSSPGLAVNEQFF.

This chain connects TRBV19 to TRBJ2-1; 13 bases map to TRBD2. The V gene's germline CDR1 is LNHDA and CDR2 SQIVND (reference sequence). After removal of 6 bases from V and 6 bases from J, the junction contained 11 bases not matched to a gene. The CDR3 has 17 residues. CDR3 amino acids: CASSLLGTSGNSNEQFF. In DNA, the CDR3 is TGTGCCAGTAGCCTACTCGGGACTAGCGGGAATAGCAATGAGCAGTTCTTC.

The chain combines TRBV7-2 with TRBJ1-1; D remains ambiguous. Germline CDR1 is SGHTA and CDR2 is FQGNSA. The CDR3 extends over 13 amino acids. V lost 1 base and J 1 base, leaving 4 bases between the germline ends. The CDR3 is CASSLVQNTEAFF. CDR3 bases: TGTGCCAGCAGCTTAGTTCAGAACACTGAAGCTTTCTTT.